This TCR beta chain was profiled in a study of blood T cell repertoires in COVID-19. TCRdb's copy holds only in-frame clones and misses some; the assay was immunoSEQ multiplex PCR. The data contain 150,000 to 200,000 clones, roughly three quarters of them singletons. The CDR3 loop spans 14 amino acids. Germline CDR1 reads LGHNA; CDR2 reads YSLEER. V lost 3 bases, J lost 3 bases, and 2 bases stayed unmatched. This clone showed up just a few times. This chain joins TRBV4-3 and TRBJ2-7; 10 bases align to TRBD1. This sequence originates from a man in his 60s with active or convalescent COVID-19. The specimen was peripheral blood. CDR3 nucleotide sequence: TGCGCCAGCAGCCATAGGACAGGGGGCTACGAGCAGTACTTC. This translates into CASSHRTGGYEQYF.